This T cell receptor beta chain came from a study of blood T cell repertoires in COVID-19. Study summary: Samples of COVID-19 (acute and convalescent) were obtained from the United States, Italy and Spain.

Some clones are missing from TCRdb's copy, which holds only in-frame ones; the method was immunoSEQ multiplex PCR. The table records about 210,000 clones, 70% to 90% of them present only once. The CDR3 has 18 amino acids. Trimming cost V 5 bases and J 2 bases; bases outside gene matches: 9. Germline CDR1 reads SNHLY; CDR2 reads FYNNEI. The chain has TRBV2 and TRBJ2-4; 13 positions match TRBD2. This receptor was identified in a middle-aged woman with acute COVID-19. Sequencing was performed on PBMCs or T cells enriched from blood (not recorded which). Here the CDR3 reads CASSLRTSGSMPKNIQYF. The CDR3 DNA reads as TGTGCCAGCAGTCTAAGGACTAGCGGGAGTATGCCCAAAAACATTCAGTACTTC.